The TCR beta chain under discussion was sequenced for a study of cytomegalovirus exposure and HLA in healthy donors. About this clone itself: The antigen is unknown.

These donors, healthy bone marrow donors, were studied. Germline values: CDR1 MNHNS, CDR2 SASEGT. The germline V and J ends were trimmed by 6 bases and 9 bases, with 21 bases remaining between them. The CDR3 runs 15 residues. Study outcomes and limitations: In a later analysis, at a false discovery rate of 0.05, 16,951 TCR beta sequences matched HLA alleles.

Both 60 Vbeta primers and 13 Jbeta primers went into the PCR. Repertoires were generated with immunoSEQ multiplex PCR, while TCRdb's copy carries only in-frame clones and drops some. The top ten clones hold under 4.5% of a sample with 150,000 to 170,000 clones, 70% to 80% of them seen once. This sequence joins TRBV6-1 and TRBJ2-1, with a possible D match to TRBD2 (6 bases). Source material: PBMCs. The sequence derives from a woman aged 40 to 50 in good health and CMV-seronegative. DNA of the CDR3: TGTGCCAGCAGGGTACCGGGACTCGGGGTTATTGAGCAGTTCTTC. It codes for CASRVPGLGVIEQFF.